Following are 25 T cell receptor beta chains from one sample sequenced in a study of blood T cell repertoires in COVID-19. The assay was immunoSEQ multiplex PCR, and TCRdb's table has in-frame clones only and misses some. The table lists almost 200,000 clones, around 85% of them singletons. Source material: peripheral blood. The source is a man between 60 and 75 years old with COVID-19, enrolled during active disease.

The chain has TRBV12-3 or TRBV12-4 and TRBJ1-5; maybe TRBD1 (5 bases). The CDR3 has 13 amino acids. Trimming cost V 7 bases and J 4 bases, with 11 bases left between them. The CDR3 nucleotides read TGTGCCAGCACCTGGGGGGGTAATCAGCCCCAGCATTTT. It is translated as CASTWGGNQPQHF.

The CDR3 reads CASSIEGGSKDTQYF. CDR3 in DNA: TGTGCCAGTAGTATAGAGGGCGGGAGTAAGGATACGCAGTATTTT. This chain connects TRBV19 to TRBJ2-3; TRBD2 agrees at 7 bases. Per germline, CDR1 LNHDA and CDR2 SQIVND (reference sequence). With V trimmed by 0 bases and J by 6 bases, 6 bases remained unmatched. CDR3 length: 15 residues. The whole variable domain, filled in from reference TRBV19 and TRBJ2-3, reads DGGITQSPKYLFRKEGQNVTLSCEQNLNHDAMYWYRQDPGQGLRLIYYSQIVNDFQKGDIAEGYSVSREKKESFPLTVTSAQKNPTAFYLCASSIEGGSKDTQYFGPGTRLTVL.

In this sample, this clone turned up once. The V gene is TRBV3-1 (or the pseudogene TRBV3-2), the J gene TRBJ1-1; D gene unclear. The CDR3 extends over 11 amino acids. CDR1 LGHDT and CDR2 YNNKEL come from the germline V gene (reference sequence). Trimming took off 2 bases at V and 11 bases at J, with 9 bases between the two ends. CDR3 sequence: CASSQRTVAFF. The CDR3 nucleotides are TGTGCCAGCAGCCAAAGGACTGTGGCTTTCTTT.

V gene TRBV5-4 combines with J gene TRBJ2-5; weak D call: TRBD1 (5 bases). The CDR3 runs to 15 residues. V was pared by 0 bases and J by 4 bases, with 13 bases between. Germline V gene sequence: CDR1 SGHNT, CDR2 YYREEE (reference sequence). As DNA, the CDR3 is TGTGCCAGCAGCTTGGAGGCAAGGGGTCGAGAGACCCAGTACTTC. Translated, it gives CASSLEARGRETQYF. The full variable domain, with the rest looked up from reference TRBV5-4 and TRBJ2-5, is ETGVTQSPTHLIKTRGQQVTLRCSSQSGHNTVSWYQQALGQGPQFIFQYYREEENGRGNFPPRFSGLQFPNYSSELNVNALELDDSALYLCASSLEARGRETQYFGPGTRLLVL.

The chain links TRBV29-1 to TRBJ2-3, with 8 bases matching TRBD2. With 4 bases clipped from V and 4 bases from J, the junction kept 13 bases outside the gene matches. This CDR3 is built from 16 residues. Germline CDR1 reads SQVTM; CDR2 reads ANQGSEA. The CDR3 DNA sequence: TGCAGCGTTGGCTCGCTAGCGGGTCCGAGCCCAGATACGCAGTATTTT. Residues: CSVGSLAGPSPDTQYF.

Here the CDR3 DNA reads TGCAGCGTTGGGCGACTCCTTGGGGAGCAGTACTTC. Protein sequence: CSVGRLLGEQYF. The rearrangement uses TRBV29-1 and TRBJ2-7; D gene uncertain. This CDR3 spans 12 amino acids. Germline-derived CDR1 and CDR2 are SQVTM and ANQGSEA. Trimming took off 4 bases at V and 7 bases at J, with 14 bases between the two ends.

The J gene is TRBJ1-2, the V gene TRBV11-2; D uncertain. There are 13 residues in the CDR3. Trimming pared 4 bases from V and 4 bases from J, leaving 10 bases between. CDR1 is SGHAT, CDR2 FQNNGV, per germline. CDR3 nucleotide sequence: TGTGCCAGCAGCTCGGGGTTCGCCTATGGCTACACCTTC. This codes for CASSSGFAYGYTF. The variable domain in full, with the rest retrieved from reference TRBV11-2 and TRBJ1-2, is EAGVAQSPRYKIIEKRQSVAFWCNPISGHATLYWYQQILGQGPKLLIQFQNNGVVDDSQLPKDRFSAERLKGVDSTLKIQPAKLEDSAVYLCASSSGFAYGYTFGSGTRLTVV.

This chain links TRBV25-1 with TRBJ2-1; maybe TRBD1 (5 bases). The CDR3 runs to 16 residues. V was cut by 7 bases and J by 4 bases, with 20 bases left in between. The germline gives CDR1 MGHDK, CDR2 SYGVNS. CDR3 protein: CASTPSETDAYNEQFF. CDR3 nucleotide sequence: TGTGCCAGCACTCCTTCAGAGACAGACGCATACAATGAGCAGTTCTTC.

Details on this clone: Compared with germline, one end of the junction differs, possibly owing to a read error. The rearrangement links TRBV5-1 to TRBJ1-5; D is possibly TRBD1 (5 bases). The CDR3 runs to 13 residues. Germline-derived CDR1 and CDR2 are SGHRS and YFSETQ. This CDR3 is CARSTGGDQPQHF. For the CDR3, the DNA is TGCGCCCGCAGTACGGGGGGGGATCAGCCCCAGCATTTT.

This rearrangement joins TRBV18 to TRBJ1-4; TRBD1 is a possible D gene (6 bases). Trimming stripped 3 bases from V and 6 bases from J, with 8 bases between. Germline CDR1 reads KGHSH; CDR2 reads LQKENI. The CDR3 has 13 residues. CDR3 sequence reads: CASSPNRDEKLFF. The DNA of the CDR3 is TGTGCCAGCTCACCGAACAGGGATGAAAAACTGTTTTTT.

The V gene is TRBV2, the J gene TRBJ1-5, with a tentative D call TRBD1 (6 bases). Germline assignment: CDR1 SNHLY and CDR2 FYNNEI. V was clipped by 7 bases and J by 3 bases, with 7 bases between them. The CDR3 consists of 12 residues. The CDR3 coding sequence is TGTGCCAGCACAGGGGTCAATCAGCCCCAGCATTTT. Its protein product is CASTGVNQPQHF.

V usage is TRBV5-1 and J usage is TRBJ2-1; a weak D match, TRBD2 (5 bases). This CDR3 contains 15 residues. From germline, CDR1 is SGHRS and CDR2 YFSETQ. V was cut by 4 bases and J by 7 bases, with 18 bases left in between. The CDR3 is CASSVSGVLRNEQFF. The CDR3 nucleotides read TGCGCCAGCAGCGTTTCCGGGGTACTTAGGAATGAGCAGTTCTTC. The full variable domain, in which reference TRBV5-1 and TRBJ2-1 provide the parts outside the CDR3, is KAGVTQTPRYLIKTRGQQVTLSCSPISGHRSVSWYQQTPGQGLQFLFEYFSETQRNKGNFPGRFSGRQFSNSRSEMNVSTLELGDSALYLCASSVSGVLRNEQFFGPGTRLTVL.

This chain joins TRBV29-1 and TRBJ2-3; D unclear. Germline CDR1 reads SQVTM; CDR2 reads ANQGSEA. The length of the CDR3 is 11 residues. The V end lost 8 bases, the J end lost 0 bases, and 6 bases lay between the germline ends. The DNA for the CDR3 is TGCAGCCTCGGGAGCACAGATACGCAGTATTTT. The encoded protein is CSLGSTDTQYF.

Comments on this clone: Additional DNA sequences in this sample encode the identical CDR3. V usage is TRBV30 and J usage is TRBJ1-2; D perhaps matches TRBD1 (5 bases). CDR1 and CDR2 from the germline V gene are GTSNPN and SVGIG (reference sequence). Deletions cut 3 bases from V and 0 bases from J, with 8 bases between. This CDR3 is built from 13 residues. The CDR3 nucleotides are TGTGCCTGGAGCGTACAGGCTAACTATGGCTACACCTTC. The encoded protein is CAWSVQANYGYTF.

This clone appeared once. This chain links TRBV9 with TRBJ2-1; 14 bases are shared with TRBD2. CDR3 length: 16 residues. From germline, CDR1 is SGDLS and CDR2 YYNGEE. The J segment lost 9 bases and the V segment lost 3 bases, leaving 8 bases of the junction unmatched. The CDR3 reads CASSALGLAGVGEQFF. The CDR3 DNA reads TGTGCCAGCAGCGCGTTGGGACTAGCGGGAGTAGGTGAGCAGTTCTTC.

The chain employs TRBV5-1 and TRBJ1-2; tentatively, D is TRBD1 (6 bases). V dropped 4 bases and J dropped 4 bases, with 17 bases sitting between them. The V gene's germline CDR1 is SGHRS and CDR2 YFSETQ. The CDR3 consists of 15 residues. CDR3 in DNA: TGCGCCAGCAGCGGTGGACCCACACAGGGCTATGGCTACACCTTC. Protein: CASSGGPTQGYGYTF.

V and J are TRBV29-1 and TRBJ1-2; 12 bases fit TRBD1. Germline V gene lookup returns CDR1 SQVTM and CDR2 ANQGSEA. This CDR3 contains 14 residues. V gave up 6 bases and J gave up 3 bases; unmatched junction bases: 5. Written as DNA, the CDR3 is TGCAGCGTCCGGGACAGGGGGCGCGACTATGGCTACACCTTC. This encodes CSVRDRGRDYGYTF.

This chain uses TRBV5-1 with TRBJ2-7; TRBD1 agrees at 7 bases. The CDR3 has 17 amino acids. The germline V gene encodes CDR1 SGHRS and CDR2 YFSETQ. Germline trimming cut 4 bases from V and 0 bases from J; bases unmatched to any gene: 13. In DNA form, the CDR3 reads TGCGCCAGCAGCCCGGGACAGACCCAAACTCTCTCCTACGAGCAGTACTTC. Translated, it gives CASSPGQTQTLSYEQYF. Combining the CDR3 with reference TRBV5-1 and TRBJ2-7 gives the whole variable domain KAGVTQTPRYLIKTRGQQVTLSCSPISGHRSVSWYQQTPGQGLQFLFEYFSETQRNKGNFPGRFSGRQFSNSRSEMNVSTLELGDSALYLCASSPGQTQTLSYEQYFGPGTRLTVT.

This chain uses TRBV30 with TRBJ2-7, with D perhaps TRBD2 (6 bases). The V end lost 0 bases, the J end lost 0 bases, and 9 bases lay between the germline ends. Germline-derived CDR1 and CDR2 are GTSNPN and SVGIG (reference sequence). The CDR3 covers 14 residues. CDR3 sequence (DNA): TGTGCCTGGAGTGTAGGCGGGACCTCCTACGAGCAGTACTTC. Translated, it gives CAWSVGGTSYEQYF.

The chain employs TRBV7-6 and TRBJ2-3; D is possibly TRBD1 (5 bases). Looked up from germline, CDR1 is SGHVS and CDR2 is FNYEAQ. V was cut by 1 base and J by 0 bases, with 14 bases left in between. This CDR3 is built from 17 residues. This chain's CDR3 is CASSLVTGPSSTDTQYF. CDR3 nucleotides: TGTGCCAGCAGCTTAGTAACAGGACCCTCTAGCACAGATACGCAGTATTTT.

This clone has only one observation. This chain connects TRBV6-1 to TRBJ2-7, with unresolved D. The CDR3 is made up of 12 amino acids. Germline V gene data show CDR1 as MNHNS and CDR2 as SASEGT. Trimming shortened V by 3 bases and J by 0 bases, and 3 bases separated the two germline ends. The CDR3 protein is CASSERSYEQYF. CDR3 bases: TGTGCCAGCAGTGAGCGCTCCTACGAGCAGTACTTC.

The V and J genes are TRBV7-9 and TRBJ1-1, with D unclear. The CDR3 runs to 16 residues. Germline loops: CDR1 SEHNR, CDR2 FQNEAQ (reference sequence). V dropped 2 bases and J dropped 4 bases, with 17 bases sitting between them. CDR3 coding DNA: TGTGCCAGCAGCTTAAGTAGCCCGCAGCGGGGCACTGAAGCTTTCTTT. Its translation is CASSLSSPQRGTEAFF.

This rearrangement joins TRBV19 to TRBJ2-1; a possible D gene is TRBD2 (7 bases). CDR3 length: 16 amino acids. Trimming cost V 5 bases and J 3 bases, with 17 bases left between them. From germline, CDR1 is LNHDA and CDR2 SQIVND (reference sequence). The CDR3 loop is CASSGRGGINYNEQFF. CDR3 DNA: TGTGCCAGTAGTGGTAGGGGGGGCATTAACTACAATGAGCAGTTCTTC. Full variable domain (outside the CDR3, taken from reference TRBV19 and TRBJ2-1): DGGITQSPKYLFRKEGQNVTLSCEQNLNHDAMYWYRQDPGQGLRLIYYSQIVNDFQKGDIAEGYSVSREKKESFPLTVTSAQKNPTAFYLCASSGRGGINYNEQFFGPGTRLTVL.

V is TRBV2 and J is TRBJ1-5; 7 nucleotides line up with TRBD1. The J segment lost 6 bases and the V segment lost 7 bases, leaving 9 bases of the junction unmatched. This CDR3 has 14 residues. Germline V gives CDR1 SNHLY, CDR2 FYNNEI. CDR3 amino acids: CASTLTGLGQPQHF. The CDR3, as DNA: TGTGCCAGCACCCTGACAGGGTTAGGTCAGCCCCAGCATTTT.

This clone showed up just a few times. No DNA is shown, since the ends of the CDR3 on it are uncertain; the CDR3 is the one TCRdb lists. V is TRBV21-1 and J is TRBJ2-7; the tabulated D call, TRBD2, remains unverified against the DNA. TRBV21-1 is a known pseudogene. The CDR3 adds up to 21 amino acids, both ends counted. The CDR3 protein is CASSKVGGGSGKSSRSYEQYF.